These 16 T cell receptor beta chains were all obtained from the same sample, sequenced in a study of cytomegalovirus exposure and HLA in healthy donors. The PCR ran on 60 Vbeta and 13 Jbeta primers. TCRdb's copy holds only in-frame clones and misses some; the assay was immunoSEQ multiplex PCR. The sample lists approximately 160,000 clones, 68% occurring once. Sequenced input: PBMCs. These receptors all come from a man over 45 in good health and CMV-seronegative.

With regard to this clone: Compared with germline, one end of the junction differs, possibly owing to a read error. The chain uses TRBV5-1 and TRBJ2-1, with 15 bases identical to TRBD2. In germline, CDR1 is SGHRS, CDR2 YFSETQ. The CDR3 sequence is 14 residues long. The CDR3 DNA is TGCGCCAGCAGCACGGGACTAGCGGGGGGCCCATTCGTCTTC. Protein: CASSTGLAGGPFVF.

This clone was seen only a few times. The chain combines TRBV19 with TRBJ2-7; 9 bases agree with TRBD2. The V gene end was trimmed by 5 bases and the J gene end by 4 bases; junction bases not matched to a gene: 6. Germline CDR1 reads LNHDA; CDR2 reads SQIVND (reference sequence). The CDR3 loop spans 14 amino acids. CDR3 nucleotide sequence: TGTGCCAGTAGTTCCGCGGGGGGGCCTTACGAGCAGTACTTC. It yields the protein CASSSAGGPYEQYF.

This chain joins TRBV7-9 and TRBJ1-5; D is unresolved. V lost 1 base, J lost 7 bases, and 8 bases lay in between. This CDR3 region has 13 residues. CDR1 and CDR2 from the germline V gene are SEHNR and FQNEAQ (reference sequence). DNA for the CDR3: TGTGCCAGCAGCTTAGGAGCGGCCCAGCCCCAGCATTTT. Translated, it gives CASSLGAAQPQHF.

This rearrangement joins TRBV28 to TRBJ1-5; 12 nucleotides agree with TRBD1. This CDR3 comprises 16 residues. The V gene end was trimmed by 6 bases and the J gene end by 7 bases; junction bases not matched to a gene: 10. Germline V gene lookup returns CDR1 MDHEN and CDR2 SYDVKM. CDR3 region: CASSDWDRGREQPQHF. The CDR3 region has the DNA TGTGCCAGCAGCGATTGGGACAGGGGGCGTGAGCAGCCCCAGCATTTT.

J is TRBJ1-1 and V is TRBV23-1; TRBD1 might be the D (5 bases). TRBV23-1 is sorted into the ORF group, with uncertain function. The CDR3 covers 15 residues. Trimming removed 6 bases from V and 3 bases from J, with 17 bases in between. The CDR3 is CASSGRRGWDTEAFF. CDR3 nucleotide sequence: TGCGCCAGCAGCGGGCGGAGGGGATGGGACACTGAAGCTTTCTTT.

This chain joins TRBV7-2 and TRBJ1-2; no reliable D call. V lost 5 bases and J lost 5, with 9 bases in between. The CDR3 sequence is 12 residues long. The germline CDR1 and CDR2 sequences are SGHTA and FQGNSA. The CDR3 DNA reads as TGTGCCAGCAGCCCATCAGTTTATGGCTACACCTTC. Translating gives CASSPSVYGYTF.

CDR3 amino acids: CASSKRTGNQPQHF. The CDR3 DNA sequence: TGTGCCAGCAGCAAAAGGACAGGGAATCAGCCCCAGCATTTT. The gene calls are TRBV13 and TRBJ1-5; 8 bases map to TRBD1. The J segment lost 4 bases and the V segment lost 5 bases, leaving 4 bases of the junction unmatched. Germline V gene data show CDR1 as PRHDT and CDR2 as FYEKMQ (reference sequence). The CDR3 has 14 amino acids.

This chain links TRBV19 with TRBJ1-1; TRBD1 matches at 10 bases. Unmatched junction bases numbered 6, after V lost 4 bases and J lost 1 base. The CDR3 is made up of 16 amino acids. CDR1 is LNHDA, CDR2 SQIVND, per germline (reference sequence). The CDR3 region has the DNA TGTGCCAGTAGTAGGGGACAGGGGCGGGGGAACACTGAAGCTTTCTTT. Protein: CASSRGQGRGNTEAFF.

In the case of this clone: At the DNA level, this CDR3 is encoded by other sequences in the same sample as well. The rearrangement links TRBV20-1 to TRBJ1-2, with D perhaps TRBD1 (5 bases). V gave up 1 base and J gave up 7 bases, with 7 bases separating them. This CDR3 has 11 residues. Germline assignment: CDR1 DFQATT and CDR2 SNEGSKA (reference sequence). In DNA form, the CDR3 reads TGCAGTGCTAGAGTGGGGGGTGGCTACACCTTC. The encoded protein is CSARVGGGYTF.

The chain has TRBV6-5 and TRBJ2-3; D gene uncertain. Looked up from germline, CDR1 is MNHEY and CDR2 is SVGAGI. V was trimmed by 0 bases and J by 2 bases, leaving 6 bases between them. The CDR3 spans 14 residues. The CDR3 nucleotides read TGTGCCAGCAGTTACTCATCACTCACAGATACGCAGTATTTT. This encodes CASSYSSLTDTQYF.

The CDR3: CASSVRGSEQFF. DNA for the CDR3: TGTGCCAGCAGTGTGAGGGGGAGTGAGCAGTTCTTC. V is TRBV6-1 and J is TRBJ2-1; the D gene is possibly TRBD1 (6 bases). CDR1 and CDR2 from the germline V gene are MNHNS and SASEGT. The length of the CDR3 is 12 residues. Trimming pared 4 bases from V and 9 bases from J, leaving 10 bases between.

The count of this clone is one. The chain uses TRBV18 and TRBJ2-7, with D possibly matching TRBD2 (5 bases). Germline CDR1 KGHSH, CDR2 LQKENI. Trimming took off 0 bases at V and 5 bases at J, with 8 bases between the two ends. This CDR3 region has 13 residues. This CDR3 reads CASSPPRGNEQYF. CDR3 sequence (DNA): TGTGCCAGCTCACCACCCCGGGGAAACGAGCAGTACTTC.

This clone has just one count. The V gene is TRBV7-6, the J gene TRBJ1-6, with a weak D call TRBD1 (5 bases). This CDR3 contains 15 residues. Between the trimmed V and J ends, which lost 3 bases and 6 bases, there was a span of 12 bases. Germline CDR1 SGHVS, CDR2 FNYEAQ. CDR3 residues: CASSLSFQGNSPLHF. The CDR3 region has the DNA TGTGCCAGCAGCTTGAGTTTCCAGGGTAATTCACCCCTCCACTTT.

This chain uses TRBV7-2 with TRBJ2-2; the match to TRBD1 covers 11 bases. CDR3 length equals 18 residues. V gave up 2 bases and J gave up 5 bases; unmatched junction bases: 10. Per germline, CDR1 SGHTA and CDR2 FQGNSA. The DNA for the CDR3 is TGTGCCAGCAGCTTACTCGGGACAGGGGGGCCGGGGACCGGGGAGCTGTTTTTT. Amino acids: CASSLLGTGGPGTGELFF.

The V call is TRBV7-9, the J call TRBJ2-7; D uncertain. The CDR3 loop spans 13 amino acids. Germline values: CDR1 SEHNR, CDR2 FQNEAQ (reference sequence). Trimming shortened V by 2 bases and J by 4 bases, and 9 bases separated the two germline ends. Here the CDR3 DNA reads TGTGCCAGCAGCTTACCGGGTATGTACGAGCAGTACTTC. Amino acids: CASSLPGMYEQYF.

This clone was recorded a few times. The chain joins TRBV7-8 to TRBJ1-5; unclear D gene. The CDR3 runs to 17 residues. The V and J ends lost 0 bases and 0 bases respectively, with 12 bases between them. The germline V gene encodes CDR1 SGHVS and CDR2 FQNEAQ. The CDR3 nucleotides are TGTGCCAGCAGCTTAGCATTGAGGGCCGATAGCAATCAGCCCCAGCATTTT. It yields the protein CASSLALRADSNQPQHF.